These 3 T cell receptor beta chains originate from one sample sequenced in a study of regulatory T cells in long-lasting Graves disease (dated by TCRdb to the early 2020s). The meaning of the sample's time point label: newly diagnosed GD, antithyroid drugs for less than 3 months. RNA was extracted from PBMCs in TRIzol for both TCR sequencing and RNA sequencing. The receptor library was made with multiplex PCR. Sequencing was carried out with an Illumina HiSeq 4000. CDR3 regions were amplified by Arm-PCR with iRepertoire HTBI primers to construct TCR beta libraries. Using fastp at Q25 and MiXCR, TCRdb reprocessed the public reads and kept productive beta chains. One record per CDR3 amino acid sequence lists the most common genes and DNA. This sample holds about 450,000 distinct CDR3 sequences; roughly 17% were observed only once. Around 10% of the sample rests with the top ten. These data also featured in a second study, about T cells in Graves' hyperthyroidism and ophthalmopathy.

This specimen consisted of peripheral blood mononuclear cells (PBMCs), obtained at new diagnosis, from a patient treated with antithyroid drugs. Receptor source: a woman in her 30s with Graves disease. Donor details come from another sample of the same person, matched by shared clones.

This clonotype was seen many times. The chain is built from TRBV30 and TRBJ2-7; tentative D call: TRBD2 (5 bases). There are 13 residues in the CDR3. Per germline, CDR1 GTSNPN and CDR2 SVGIG (reference sequence). The V gene lost 1 base and the J gene lost 7 bases, with 14 bases spanning the gap. The CDR3 reads CAWSAFARGEQYF. The CDR3, as DNA: TGTGCCTGGAGTGCCTTCGCGCGAGGGGAGCAGTACTTC. Using reference TRBV30 and TRBJ2-7 for the parts outside the CDR3, the full variable domain is SQTIHQWPATLVQPVGSPLSLECTVEGTSNPNLYWYRQAAGRGLQLLFYSVGIGQISSEVPQNLSASRPQDRQFILSSKKLLLSDSGFYLCAWSAFARGEQYFGPGTRLTVT.

V is TRBV27 and J is TRBJ1-1; no reliable D call. The CDR3 has 12 amino acids. Trimming pared 3 bases from V and 7 bases from J, leaving 9 bases between. Germline-derived CDR1 and CDR2 are MNHEY and SMNVEV (reference sequence). CDR3 sequence reads: CASSFVLGEAFF. CDR3 in DNA: TGTGCCAGCAGTTTTGTACTCGGTGAAGCTTTCTTT.

On this clonotype itself: This could be a read error, since a much larger clone is one nucleotide away. The genes are TRBV6-1 and TRBJ2-3; TRBD2 aligns across 10 bases. The last part of the DNA fits TRBJ2-5 better; the J call may be wrong. The germline CDR1 and CDR2 sequences are MNHNS and SASEGT. The CDR3 has 14 amino acids. The CDR3 region has the DNA TGTGCCAGCAGTGTGGGACTAGCGTCAGAGACCCAGTACTTC. It codes for CASSVGLASETQYF.